This TCR beta chain was observed in a study of cytomegalovirus exposure and HLA in healthy donors. Study-wide findings and caveats: When the data were analyzed later, several of the most significant clusters appeared to be linked to common viral pathogens.

The PCR used 60 Vbeta and 13 Jbeta primers. Measured with immunoSEQ multiplex PCR; TCRdb has only the in-frame clones, and not every one. This table holds about 180,000 clones, around 80% found once. This clone was seen once. Its specificity is unknown. Sequencing was performed on PBMCs. The TCR was taken from a girl aged 2-10 years in good health and CMV-seropositive.

The CDR3 DNA reads as TGTGCCAGCAGTGACAGGAGAGGGTCGAACACCGGGGAGCTGTTTTTT. This sequence encodes CASSDRRGSNTGELFF. The chain uses TRBV6-4 and TRBJ2-2, with D possibly being TRBD2 (5 bases). CDR3 length: 16 amino acids. CDR1 is MRHNA, CDR2 SNTAGT, per germline. V gave up 2 bases and J gave up 0 bases, with 10 bases separating them.